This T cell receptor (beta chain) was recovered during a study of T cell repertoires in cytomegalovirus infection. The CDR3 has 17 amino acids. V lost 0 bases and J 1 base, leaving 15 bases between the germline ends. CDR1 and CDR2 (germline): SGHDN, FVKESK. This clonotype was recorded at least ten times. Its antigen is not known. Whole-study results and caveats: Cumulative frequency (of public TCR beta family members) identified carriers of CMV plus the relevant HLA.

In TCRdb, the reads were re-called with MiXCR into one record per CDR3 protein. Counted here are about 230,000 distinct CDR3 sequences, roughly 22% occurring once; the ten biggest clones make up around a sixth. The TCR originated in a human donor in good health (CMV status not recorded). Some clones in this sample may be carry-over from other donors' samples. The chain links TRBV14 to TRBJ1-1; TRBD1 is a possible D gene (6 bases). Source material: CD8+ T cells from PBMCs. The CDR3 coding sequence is TGTGCCAGCAGCCAAGATTTCGCAAGCAGGGGGAACACTGAAGCTTTCTTT. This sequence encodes CASSQDFASRGNTEAFF. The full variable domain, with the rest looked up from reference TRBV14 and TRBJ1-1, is EAGVTQFPSHSVIEKGQTVTLRCDPISGHDNLYWYRRVMGKEIKFLLHFVKESKQDESGMPNNRFLAERTGGTYSTLKVQPAELEDSGVYFCASSQDFASRGNTEAFFGQGTRLTVV.